This T cell receptor (beta chain) was recorded in a study of cytomegalovirus exposure and HLA in healthy donors. Study-wide points: Researchers left out some V segments, among them TRBV6-2 and TRBV6-3, as indistinguishable.

Primers: 60 Vbeta forward and 13 Jbeta reverse. TCRdb keeps only in-frame clones here, not all; method: immunoSEQ multiplex PCR. The sample lists 90,000 to 100,000 clones; more than 70% were seen once. Germline CDR1 SQVTM, CDR2 ANQGSEA. V gave up 5 bases and J gave up 5 bases; unmatched junction bases: 6. The CDR3 runs to 12 residues. In the case of this clone: What it recognizes is unknown.

The material sequenced was PBMCs. The rearrangement uses TRBV29-1 and TRBJ2-7; 7 nucleotides align to TRBD2. This receptor was obtained from a man aged 18 to 29 in good health and CMV-seronegative. This CDR3 reads CSVRGTINEQYF. The CDR3 nucleotides read TGCAGCGTTCGCGGGACTATCAACGAGCAGTACTTC.